The 28 T cell receptor beta chains listed next were all sequenced from one sample in a study of T cells in Graves' hyperthyroidism and ophthalmopathy. Researchers took RNA transcripts and amplified the TCR beta CDR3 regions from them. The study used the HTBI primer set for a first-round RT-PCR of the TCR CDR3. TCRdb passed the multiplex PCR reads through MiXCR, listing each CDR3 protein once. The repertoire has 200,000 to 250,000 distinct CDR3 sequences, about 16% of them found once; the top ten carry approximately 30%. Sequencing was performed on blood. Every receptor here comes from a woman under 30 with Graves' ophthalmopathy.

V is TRBV20-1 and J is TRBJ1-1; D remains unclear. The CDR3 totals 13 residues. The V gene lost 7 bases and the J gene lost 0 bases, with 12 bases spanning the gap. Germline CDR1 DFQATT, CDR2 SNEGSKA (reference sequence). The CDR3 reads CSVKSPLNTEAFF. For the CDR3, the DNA is TGCAGTGTAAAGTCGCCCCTGAACACTGAAGCTTTCTTT.

This clonotype showed up many times. Germline and junction disagree at one end, which may indicate a read error. V usage is TRBV5-1 and J usage is TRBJ2-3; D gene unclear. The CDR3 is 14 amino acids. CDR1 and CDR2 from the germline V gene are SGHRS and YFSETQ. The CDR3 loop is CASSLGQSTDTQYF. Written as DNA, the CDR3 is TGTGCCAGCAGTTTAGGCCAGAGCACAGATACGCAGTATTTT.

Many counts were recorded for this clonotype. V gene TRBV6-1 combines with J gene TRBJ1-3; a weak D match, TRBD1 (6 bases). The CDR3 sequence is 15 residues long. Germline CDR1 is MNHNS and CDR2 is SASEGT. Trimming pared 6 bases from V and 0 bases from J, leaving 12 bases between. The CDR3: CASSTGFLSGNTIYF. DNA for the CDR3: TGTGCCAGCAGCACAGGGTTTCTCTCTGGAAACACCATATATTTT.

At least ten counts were recorded for this clonotype. This rearrangement joins TRBV5-5 to TRBJ1-6; 9 bases agree with TRBD1. This CDR3 region has 17 residues. Germline CDR1 is SGHKS and CDR2 is YYEKEE (reference sequence). The V segment lost 0 bases and the J segment 0 bases; nucleotides outside the gene matches: 1. In DNA, the CDR3 is TGTGCCAGCAGCTTGGGGGGACAGGGCTCCTATAATTCACCCCTCCACTTT. It yields the protein CASSLGGQGSYNSPLHF.

Ten or more counts support this clonotype. J is TRBJ2-7 and V is TRBV10-1, with a weak D call TRBD1 (6 bases). Between the trimmed V and J ends, which lost 2 bases and 1 base, there was a span of 12 bases. This CDR3 region has 15 residues. From germline, CDR1 is WNHNN and CDR2 SYGVQD (reference sequence). CDR3 amino acids: CASSEHRAVSYEQYF. The CDR3 DNA reads as TGCGCCAGCAGTGAGCACAGGGCCGTATCCTACGAGCAGTACTTC.

This rearrangement joins TRBV28 to TRBJ2-7, with D perhaps matching TRBD1 (6 bases). This CDR3 comprises 18 residues. The V gene lost 4 bases and the J gene lost 2 bases, with 24 bases spanning the gap. CDR1 and CDR2 (germline): MDHEN, SYDVKM. The CDR3 loop is CASSSASPRDRSPYEQYV. The CDR3 nucleotides are TGTGCCAGCAGTTCGGCGTCCCCCAGAGACAGGTCCCCCTACGAGCAGTACGTC.

This clonotype was counted at least ten times. J is TRBJ2-7 and V is TRBV7-9; 10 nucleotides match TRBD2. Germline loops: CDR1 SEHNR, CDR2 FQNEAQ (reference sequence). J gave up 2 bases and V 0 bases, and 4 bases lay outside the gene matches. The CDR3 is 16 amino acids. The CDR3 bases are TGTGCCAGCAGCTTAGCGCGGAGCGGGGGGGCCTACGAGCAGTACTTC. Its translation is CASSLARSGGAYEQYF.

The sample holds many counts of this clonotype. The chain employs TRBV7-3 and TRBJ2-1; 9 bases align to TRBD2. The CDR3 extends over 15 amino acids. After removal of 5 bases from V and 9 bases from J, the junction contained 11 bases not matched to a gene. CDR1 and CDR2 (germline): SGHTA, FQGTGA. The CDR3 DNA reads TGTGCCAGCAGCGGCGGGACTAGCCGTTTTAGTGAGCAGTTCTTC. Its protein product is CASSGGTSRFSEQFF.

Note on this clonotype: A much larger clone differs from this one at a single base, so this may be a read error. V gene TRBV12-5 combines with J gene TRBJ2-2; weak D call: TRBD2 (5 bases). Germline CDR1 reads LGHNT; CDR2 reads FRNRAP. The CDR3 is 12 residues long. The CDR3 region is CASGLPPGEPFF. CDR3 in DNA: TGTGCTAGTGGCCTACCTCCCGGGGAGCCGTTTTTT.

This clonotype has a count of ten or more. At one of its ends the junction is not consistent with the germline gene, which may arise from a read error. This sequence joins TRBV6-1 and TRBJ2-5; 7 positions agree with TRBD1. There are 14 residues in the CDR3. CDR1 and CDR2 from the germline V gene are MNHNS and SASEGT. The CDR3: CASRPGQSYAFPNF. In DNA, the CDR3 is TGTGCCAGCAGGCCGGGACAGTCATATGCTTTCCCCAACTTC.

This clonotype has a count of ten or more. The CDR3 DNA is TGTGCCAGCAGTTACACCGGGACAGGAGATTCACCCCTCCACTTT. It encodes CASSYTGTGDSPLHF. The chain links TRBV27 to TRBJ1-6, with 8 bases fitting TRBD1. Germline V gene sequence: CDR1 MNHEY, CDR2 SMNVEV (reference sequence). Germline trimming cut 4 bases from V and 8 bases from J; bases unmatched to any gene: 7. This CDR3 has 15 amino acids.

This clonotype has a count of ten or more. This sequence joins TRBV6-1 and TRBJ1-6; D is unresolved. V was cut by 6 bases and J by 0 bases, with 6 bases left in between. The CDR3 is made up of 14 amino acids. From germline, CDR1 is MNHNS and CDR2 SASEGT. The CDR3 nucleotides read TGTGCCAGCAGACAGAGCTCCTATAATTCACCCCTCCACTTT. Residues: CASRQSSYNSPLHF.

This clonotype was observed many times. V is TRBV6-1 and J is TRBJ1-6; D uncertain. V gave up 1 base and J gave up 9 bases, with 7 bases separating them. CDR1 and CDR2 from the germline V gene are MNHNS and SASEGT. The CDR3 loop spans 13 amino acids. The CDR3 nucleotides read TGTGCCAGCAGTGAAGACCCGGGTTCACCCCTCCACTTT. This gives the protein CASSEDPGSPLHF.

This clonotype was detected ten times or more. The chain employs TRBV9 and TRBJ2-5; 9 positions agree with TRBD2. Germline values: CDR1 SGDLS, CDR2 YYNGEE. V lost 4 bases to trimming and J lost 1 base; unmatched junction nucleotides: 8. The CDR3 contains 16 residues. The DNA of the CDR3 is TGTGCCAGCAGCCCCGGACTAGCGCTTCCCCAAGAGACCCAGTACTTC. As protein: CASSPGLALPQETQYF. The complete variable domain, with remaining parts taken from reference TRBV9 and TRBJ2-5, reads DSGVTQTPKHLITATGQRVTLRCSPRSGDLSVYWYQQSLDQGLQFLIQYYNGEERAKGNILERFSAQQFPDLHSELNLSSLELGDSALYFCASSPGLALPQETQYFGPGTRLLVL.

This clonotype was counted ten times or more. The genes are TRBV11-2 and TRBJ1-2; 10 bases map to TRBD1. V was pared by 5 bases and J by 3 bases, with 6 bases of the junction left unmatched. Germline V gene sequence: CDR1 SGHAT, CDR2 FQNNGV. This CDR3 is built from 15 residues. The CDR3 DNA reads as TGTGCCAGCAGCCCAAGACAGGGGGCGGACTATGGCTACACCTTC. Its translation is CASSPRQGADYGYTF.

In its sample, this clonotype was seen many times. V gene TRBV6-5 combines with J gene TRBJ2-1; D not certain. CDR1 is MNHEY, CDR2 SVGAGI, per germline. Trimming took 0 bases from V and 6 from J, leaving 6 bases between them. The CDR3 consists of 13 residues. The CDR3 DNA follows: TGTGCCAGCAGTTACTCGATGGGCAATGAGCAGTTCTTC. Its protein product is CASSYSMGNEQFF.

This clonotype was counted at least ten times. The chain links TRBV20-1 to TRBJ2-7; 7 bases match TRBD1. The length of the CDR3 is 16 residues. Trimming removed 0 bases from V and 0 bases from J; junction bases left unmatched: 8. The germline V gene has CDR1 DFQATT and CDR2 SNEGSKA (reference sequence). The CDR3 DNA is TGCAGTGCTAGAGATCCTAGGAGGACAGGCTCCTACGAGCAGTACTTC. As protein: CSARDPRRTGSYEQYF.

This clonotype was seen repeatedly, ten times or more. This rearrangement joins TRBV3-1 to TRBJ2-2; D is possibly TRBD2 (5 bases). CDR3 length equals 15 residues. V was trimmed by 1 base and J by 3 bases, leaving 9 bases between them. Germline V CDR1 and CDR2: LGHDT, YNNKEL (reference sequence). The CDR3 sequence is CASSQVLEDTGELFF. The CDR3 coding sequence is TGTGCCAGCAGCCAAGTTCTGGAGGACACCGGGGAGCTGTTTTTT.

As to this clonotype: Mismatch with germline at one junction end may stem from a read error. The rearrangement joins TRBV6-1 to TRBJ2-7; D perhaps matches TRBD2 (7 bases). The DNA matches TRBJ2-1 better at its end, which makes the J call doubtful. CDR1 MNHNS and CDR2 SASEGT come from the germline V gene. The CDR3 totals 17 residues. The CDR3 DNA reads as TGCGCCAGCAGAACGCTGGGGGCGACGGGGGGCTCCTACGAGCAGTTCTTC. Residues: CASRTLGATGGSYEQFF.

In this sample, this clonotype turned up many times. The V gene is TRBV7-6, the J gene TRBJ2-3; D not certain. The CDR3 runs 14 residues. Germline V gives CDR1 SGHVS, CDR2 FNYEAQ. V lost 5 bases, J lost 6 bases, and 15 bases lay in between. CDR3 nucleotides: TGTGCCAGCAGCCCGTACGAAGGGCCGGATACGCAGTATTTT. Translated, it gives CASSPYEGPDTQYF.

In its sample, this clonotype was seen many times. The chain couples TRBV7-9 to TRBJ1-1, with D uncertain. The germline CDR1 and CDR2 sequences are SEHNR and FQNEAQ (reference sequence). Deletions cut 4 bases from V and 9 bases from J, with 9 bases between. The CDR3 extends over 11 amino acids. The chain's CDR3 is CASSSSGKAFF. CDR3 nucleotide sequence: TGTGCCAGCAGCTCCTCGGGGAAAGCTTTCTTT.

There are many counts of this clonotype. The chain has TRBV7-9 and TRBJ2-2; weak D call: TRBD2 (6 bases). The CDR3 runs 14 residues. The V gene's germline CDR1 is SEHNR and CDR2 FQNEAQ (reference sequence). Trimming took off 7 bases at V and 6 bases at J, with 15 bases between the two ends. The CDR3 nucleotides read TGTGCCAGCAATGTCCTAGCGCTTGCCGGGGAGCTGTTTTTT. It codes for CASNVLALAGELFF. Complete variable domain (other parts from reference TRBV7-9 and TRBJ2-2): DTGVSQNPRHKITKRGQNVTFRCDPISEHNRLYWYRQTLGQGPEFLTYFQNEAQLEKSRLLSDRFSAERPKGSFSTLEIQRTEQGDSAMYLCASNVLALAGELFFGEGSRLTVL.

This clonotype occurred many times. V usage is TRBV2 and J usage is TRBJ2-7; D gene ambiguous. This CDR3 has 12 residues. CDR1 and CDR2 from the germline V gene are SNHLY and FYNNEI. V was trimmed by 8 bases and J by 2 bases, leaving 10 bases between them. Here the CDR3 DNA reads TGTGCCAGCGCTGCGGTAGCCTACGAGCAGTACTTC. Encoded protein: CASAAVAYEQYF. Full variable domain (missing parts from reference TRBV2 and TRBJ2-7): EPEVTQTPSHQVTQMGQEVILRCVPISNHLYFYWYRQILGQKVEFLVSFYNNEISEKSEIFDDQFSVERPDGSNFTLKIRSTKLEDSAMYFCASAAVAYEQYFGPGTRLTVT.

This clonotype has a count of ten or more. The rearrangement links TRBV20-1 to TRBJ1-5; D remains ambiguous. V was clipped by 5 bases and J by 4 bases, with 12 bases between them. Per the germline V gene, CDR1 is DFQATT and CDR2 is SNEGSKA (reference sequence). The CDR3 spans 13 residues. For the CDR3, the DNA is TGCAGTGCTCCCGGGCTACCGAATCAGCCCCAGCATTTT. Its translation is CSAPGLPNQPQHF.

This clonotype was seen ten or more times. The V call is TRBV20-1, the J call TRBJ2-5, with unresolved D. CDR1 is DFQATT and CDR2 is SNEGSKA in the germline V gene (reference sequence). CDR3 length: 16 amino acids. V lost 0 bases and J 1 base, leaving 15 bases between the germline ends. For the CDR3, the DNA is TGCAGTGCTAGAGATCAAGGACGGAGAGTCCAAGAGACCCAGTACTTC. This gives the protein CSARDQGRRVQETQYF.

This clonotype was observed at least ten times. The chain links TRBV6-2 or TRBV6-3 to TRBJ2-7, with D perhaps TRBD2 (6 bases). The CDR3 has 13 residues. Germline values: CDR1 MNHEY, CDR2 SVGEGT. V lost 4 bases, J lost 6 bases, and 13 bases lay in between. CDR3 sequence reads: CASSSSGTLEQYF. The DNA for the CDR3 is TGTGCCAGCAGTTCTTCCGGGACTCTCGAGCAGTACTTC.

The table lists this clonotype with many counts. This chain joins TRBV9 and TRBJ1-3, with a tentative D call TRBD1 (6 bases). Germline V gene data show CDR1 as SGDLS and CDR2 as YYNGEE. CDR3 length: 13 amino acids. Trimming removed 3 bases at V and 5 bases at J, with 9 bases between. The CDR3 nucleotides are TGTGCCAGCAGCGGGACAGCCCGAAACACCATATATTTT. Translation gives CASSGTARNTIYF.

This rearrangement joins TRBV9 to TRBJ2-3; 11 nucleotides agree with TRBD1. CDR1 and CDR2 from the germline V gene are SGDLS and YYNGEE. The V segment lost 3 bases and the J segment 5 bases; nucleotides outside the gene matches: 11. This CDR3 region has 17 residues. The CDR3, as DNA: TGTGCCAGCAGCGCCGCCCCGGGACAGGGGGTAGTAGATACGCAGTATTTT. This codes for CASSAAPGQGVVDTQYF.